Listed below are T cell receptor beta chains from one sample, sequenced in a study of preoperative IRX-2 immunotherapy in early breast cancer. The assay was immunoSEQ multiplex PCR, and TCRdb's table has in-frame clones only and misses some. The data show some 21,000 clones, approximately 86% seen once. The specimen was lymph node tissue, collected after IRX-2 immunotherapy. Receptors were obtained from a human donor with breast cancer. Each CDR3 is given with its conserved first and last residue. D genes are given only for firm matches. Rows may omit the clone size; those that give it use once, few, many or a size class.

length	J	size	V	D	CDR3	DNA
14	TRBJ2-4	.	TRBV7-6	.	CASSLRGAKNIQYF	TGTGCCAGCAGCTTACGGGGGGCCAAAAACATTCAGTACTTC
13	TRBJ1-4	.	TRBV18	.	CASQPEGLEKLFF	TGTGCCAGTCAGCCGGAGGGTCTTGAAAAACTGTTTTTT
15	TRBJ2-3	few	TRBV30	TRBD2	CAWSSPSGLTATQYF	TGTGCCTGGAGTTCGCCTAGCGGGCTAACAGCTACGCAGTATTTT
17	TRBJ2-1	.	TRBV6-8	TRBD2	CASSRRTSGSSYNEQFF	TGTGCCAGCAGTCGTAGGACTAGCGGGAGTTCCTACAATGAGCAGTTCTTC
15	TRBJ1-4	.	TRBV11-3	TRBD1	CASSYAGTVNEKLFF	TGTGCCAGCAGCTACGCCGGGACAGTGAATGAAAAACTGTTTTTT
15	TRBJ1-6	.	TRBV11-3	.	CASSLVSGVPGPLHF	TGTGCCAGCAGCTTAGTCTCCGGGGTCCCCGGGCCCCTCCACTTT
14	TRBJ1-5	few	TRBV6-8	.	CASSYSGYNQPQHF	TGTGCCAGCAGTTACTCGGGGTACAATCAGCCCCAGCATTTT
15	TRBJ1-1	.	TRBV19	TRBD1	CASSPRSAGGPEAFF	TGTGCCAGTAGTCCCAGATCCGCAGGGGGCCCTGAAGCTTTCTTT
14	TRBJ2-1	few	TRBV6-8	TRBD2	CASSSGLAVNEQFF	TGTGCCAGCAGTTCTGGACTAGCGGTAAATGAGCAGTTCTTC
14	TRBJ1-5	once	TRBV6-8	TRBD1	CASSPDREVQPQHF	TGTGCCAGCAGTCCAGACAGGGAGGTTCAGCCCCAGCATTTT
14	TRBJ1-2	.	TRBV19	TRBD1	CASSNRGRKYGYTF	TGTGCCAGTAGTAACAGGGGGCGTAAATATGGCTACACCTTC
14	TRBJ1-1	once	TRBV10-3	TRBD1	CAIRGTGGNTEAFF	TGTGCCATCAGGGGGACAGGGGGGAACACTGAAGCTTTCTTT
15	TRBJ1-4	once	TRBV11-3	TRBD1	CASRKPGQGDEKLFF	TGTGCCAGCAGAAAACCGGGACAGGGAGACGAAAAACTGTTTTTT
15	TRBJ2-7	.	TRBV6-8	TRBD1	CASSTTGTGGYEQYF	TGTGCCAGCAGTACGACCGGGACAGGGGGCTACGAGCAGTACTTC